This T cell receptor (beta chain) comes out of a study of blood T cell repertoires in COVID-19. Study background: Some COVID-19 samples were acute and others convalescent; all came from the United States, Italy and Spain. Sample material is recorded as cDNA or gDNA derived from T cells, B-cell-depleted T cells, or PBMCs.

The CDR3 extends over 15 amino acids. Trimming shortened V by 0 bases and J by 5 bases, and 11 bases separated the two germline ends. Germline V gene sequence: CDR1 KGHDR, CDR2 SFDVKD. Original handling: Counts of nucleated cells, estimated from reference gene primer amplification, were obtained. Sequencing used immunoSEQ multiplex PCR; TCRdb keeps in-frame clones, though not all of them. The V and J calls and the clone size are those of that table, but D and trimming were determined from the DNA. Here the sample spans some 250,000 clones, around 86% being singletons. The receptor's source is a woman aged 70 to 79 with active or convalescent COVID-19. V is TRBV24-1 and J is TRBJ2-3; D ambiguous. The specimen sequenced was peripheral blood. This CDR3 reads CATSDLRPGRDTQYF. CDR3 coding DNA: TGTGCCACCAGTGATTTGAGGCCGGGTCGAGATACGCAGTATTTT.